The 26 T cell receptor beta chains below all came from one sample that was sequenced in a study of radiation and T cells in renal cell carcinoma. Treatment in this sample: 15 Gy SBRT to primary tumor, nephrectomy 4 weeks later. Libraries were prepared by immunoSEQ multiplex PCR; TCRdb keeps only in-frame clonotypes and omits some of them. The sample holds 15,000 to 20,000 clones, about 50% seen once. Sample: tumor tissue, taken from a patient whose treatment included radiotherapy and nephrectomy. The receptors originated from a man in his fifties or sixties with renal cell carcinoma.

The gene calls are TRBV5-8 and TRBJ2-7, with a possible D match to TRBD1 (5 bases). This CDR3 is built from 15 residues. The V gene's germline CDR1 is SGHTS and CDR2 YDEGEE. V lost 5 bases and J 4 bases, leaving 19 bases between the germline ends. For the CDR3, the DNA is TGTGCCAGCAGTTCTAGGGGTATTTCGTCGTACGAGCAGTACTTC. It is translated as CASSSRGISSYEQYF.

The chain joins TRBV2 to TRBJ2-3; TRBD2 might be the D (6 bases). The germline CDR1 and CDR2 sequences are SNHLY and FYNNEI. V dropped 7 bases and J dropped 2 bases, with 16 bases sitting between them. The CDR3 consists of 15 residues. The CDR3 region is CASTRGGGNTDTQYF. The CDR3 DNA sequence: TGTGCCAGCACTCGGGGAGGAGGAAACACAGATACGCAGTATTTT.

The V call is TRBV5-1, the J call TRBJ1-2; D unclear. The CDR3 is 15 residues long. Trimming stripped 2 bases from V and 2 bases from J, with 13 bases between. Germline V gene sequence: CDR1 SGHRS, CDR2 YFSETQ. The CDR3 here is CASSFRTEDNYGYTF. CDR3 nucleotides: TGCGCCAGCAGCTTTCGGACGGAGGACAACTATGGCTACACCTTC. The variable domain in full, completed from reference TRBV5-1 and TRBJ1-2, reads KAGVTQTPRYLIKTRGQQVTLSCSPISGHRSVSWYQQTPGQGLQFLFEYFSETQRNKGNFPGRFSGRQFSNSRSEMNVSTLELGDSALYLCASSFRTEDNYGYTFGSGTRLTVV.

This clone was detected a few times. V usage is TRBV29-1 and J usage is TRBJ2-6; 9 bases are shared with TRBD2. This CDR3 region has 17 residues. Germline lookup yields CDR1 SQVTM and CDR2 ANQGSEA. The J segment lost 2 bases and the V segment lost 4 bases, leaving 9 bases of the junction unmatched. CDR3 loop: CSVVLEAGGAGANVLTF. For the CDR3, the DNA is TGCAGCGTTGTTTTAGAAGCGGGGGGCGCTGGGGCCAACGTCCTGACTTTC.

The chain recombines TRBV6-6 with TRBJ2-1; D gene ambiguous. CDR3 length equals 14 residues. Trimming cost V 2 bases and J 8 bases, with 13 bases left between them. Germline values: CDR1 MNHNY, CDR2 SVGAGI (reference sequence). CDR3: CASSYTTRGDEQFF. CDR3 bases: TGTGCCAGCAGTTACACGACGCGCGGCGATGAGCAGTTCTTC.

This chain uses TRBV5-1 with TRBJ2-7; D is perhaps TRBD1 (5 bases). This CDR3 region has 15 residues. Trimming shortened V by 1 base and J by 3 bases, and 14 bases separated the two germline ends. The germline V gene encodes CDR1 SGHRS and CDR2 YFSETQ. CDR3 in DNA: TGCGCCAGCAGCTTGTGGAGCTCCCAGGGCTACGAGCAGTACTTC. Translation: CASSLWSSQGYEQYF.

This rearrangement joins TRBV9 to TRBJ1-4; D is unresolved. This CDR3 is 14 amino acids long. Per germline, CDR1 SGDLS and CDR2 YYNGEE. Trimming removed 0 bases at V and 8 bases at J, with 11 bases between. CDR3 DNA: TGTGCCAGCAGCGTAGGGGATATTGGCGAAAAACTGTTTTTT. Protein: CASSVGDIGEKLFF.

V gene TRBV19 combines with J gene TRBJ2-3; TRBD2 matches 9 bases. The trim removed 6 bases at V and 4 bases at J, leaving 5 bases unmatched. From germline, CDR1 is LNHDA and CDR2 SQIVND (reference sequence). The CDR3 is 14 residues long. The CDR3: CASSAGGLSDTQYF. CDR3 DNA: TGTGCCAGTAGCGCGGGGGGGCTGTCAGATACGCAGTATTTT.

This clone was observed once. The rearrangement links TRBV12-5 to TRBJ2-7; TRBD1 agrees at 8 bases. V gave up 2 bases and J gave up 3 bases; unmatched junction bases: 9. CDR3 length: 16 residues. Germline CDR1 and CDR2: LGHNT and FRNRAP. CDR3 nucleotides: TGTGCTAGTGGTTTGACGGGACAGGAAAAGGGCTACGAGCAGTACTTC. This sequence encodes CASGLTGQEKGYEQYF.

The J gene is TRBJ2-7, the V gene TRBV4-1; TRBD2 matches 11 bases. The CDR3 spans 16 residues. Per germline, CDR1 MGHRA and CDR2 YSYEKL. V was clipped by 5 bases and J by 4 bases; unmatched bases: 10. CDR3 amino acids: CASSFLSGGAGYEQYF. Here the CDR3 DNA reads TGCGCCAGCAGCTTTCTTAGCGGGGGGGCTGGATACGAGCAGTACTTC.

The chain joins TRBV29-1 to TRBJ2-7; D gene ambiguous. Germline lookup yields CDR1 SQVTM and CDR2 ANQGSEA. V was cut by 3 bases and J by 4 bases, with 7 bases left in between. This CDR3 is 11 amino acids long. This CDR3 reads CSVERGYEQYF. The CDR3 DNA reads TGCAGCGTTGAGCGAGGTTACGAGCAGTACTTC.

V is TRBV25-1 and J is TRBJ1-1; D remains unclear. Germline assignment: CDR1 MGHDK and CDR2 SYGVNS. V was pared by 0 bases and J by 1 base, with 12 bases between. This CDR3 has 16 residues. The DNA of the CDR3 is TGTGCCAGCAGTGAATATGGTCAAGTGGGGAACACTGAAGCTTTCTTT. As protein: CASSEYGQVGNTEAFF. Filled out from reference TRBV25-1 and TRBJ1-1, the complete variable domain reads EADIYQTPRYLVIGTGKKITLECSQTMGHDKMYWYQQDPGMELHLIHYSYGVNSTEKGDLSSESTVSRIRTEHFPLTLESARPSHTSQYLCASSEYGQVGNTEAFFGQGTRLTVV.

This chain connects TRBV7-8 to TRBJ1-5; D call uncertain. The CDR3 sequence is 14 residues long. V was pared by 0 bases and J by 6 bases, with 9 bases between. Germline loops: CDR1 SGHVS, CDR2 FQNEAQ. As DNA, the CDR3 is TGTGCCAGCAGCTTAGCAGGGAACGGTCAGCCCCAGCATTTT. Amino acid sequence: CASSLAGNGQPQHF.

The J gene is TRBJ2-3, the V gene TRBV6-1; D gene ambiguous. Between the trimmed V and J ends, which lost 2 bases and 3 bases, there was a span of 12 bases. Germline assignment: CDR1 MNHNS and CDR2 SASEGT. The CDR3 sequence is 15 residues long. The CDR3 nucleotides read TGTGCCAGCAGTGAATGGAGCTTTTTAACAGATACGCAGTATTTT. It codes for CASSEWSFLTDTQYF.

The rearrangement joins TRBV12-5 to TRBJ2-7; D is unresolved. V lost 6 bases, J lost 3 bases, and 9 bases lay in between. Per the germline V gene, CDR1 is LGHNT and CDR2 is FRNRAP. The CDR3 spans 12 residues. CDR3 protein: CASGTDNYEQYF. Written as DNA, the CDR3 is TGTGCTAGTGGGACCGACAACTACGAGCAGTACTTC.

This clone has a handful of counts. The rearrangement uses TRBV19 and TRBJ1-2, with unresolved D. Per germline, CDR1 LNHDA and CDR2 SQIVND (reference sequence). The CDR3 length is 13 residues. V lost 7 bases to trimming and J lost 4 bases, with 13 bases between them. CDR3 DNA sequence: TGTGCCAGTATCCCGTGGGTCGTCTATGGCTACACCTTC. Amino acids: CASIPWVVYGYTF.

By share, this clone ranks as medium-sized. The V call is TRBV29-1, the J call TRBJ2-3; no clear D gene. This CDR3 has 11 amino acids. Germline V gene sequence: CDR1 SQVTM, CDR2 ANQGSEA. V lost 4 bases to trimming and J lost 6 bases, with 8 bases between them. The CDR3 is CSVVEVDTQYF. CDR3 nucleotide sequence: TGCAGCGTTGTAGAAGTGGATACGCAGTATTTT.

This clone was detected a few times. The rearrangement links TRBV7-2 to TRBJ2-2; TRBD2 might be the D (5 bases). The CDR3 is 12 residues long. Trimming shortened V by 5 bases and J by 13 bases, and 14 bases separated the two germline ends. Germline CDR1 SGHTA, CDR2 FQGNSA. CDR3 sequence (DNA): TGTGCCAGCAGCCCGTATGAGGGTATGCTGTTTTTT. Translated: CASSPYEGMLFF.

The CDR3 DNA follows: TGTGCCAGCAGCTTATTCGCTGGGGACAGGGGAGGTAATGAGCAGTTCTTC. Protein product: CASSLFAGDRGGNEQFF. The rearrangement uses TRBV5-6 and TRBJ2-1; TRBD1 aligns across 10 bases. This CDR3 has 17 amino acids. Germline CDR1 and CDR2: SGHDT and YYEEEE. The V gene end was trimmed by 2 bases and the J gene end by 7 bases; junction bases not matched to a gene: 12.

This rearrangement joins TRBV6-5 to TRBJ2-5; 10 nucleotides line up with TRBD1. Unmatched junction bases numbered 12, after V lost 10 bases and J lost 7 bases. Germline-derived CDR1 and CDR2 are MNHEY and SVGAGI. The CDR3 runs 14 residues. The CDR3 DNA reads TGTGCCACCAACCGGGGGACAGGGGTCGCGACCCAGTACTTC. The encoded protein is CATNRGTGVATQYF.

This chain links TRBV19 with TRBJ1-5, with 9 bases identical to TRBD1. Per the germline V gene, CDR1 is LNHDA and CDR2 is SQIVND (reference sequence). Trimming removed 5 bases from V and 10 bases from J; junction bases left unmatched: 12. This CDR3 has 15 residues. This CDR3 is CASSETGTGPDPQHF. The DNA of the CDR3 is TGTGCCAGTAGTGAGACCGGGACAGGGCCTGATCCCCAGCATTTT.

This clone has just a few counts. The chain couples TRBV4-1 to TRBJ2-2, with 9 bases fitting TRBD1. Germline values: CDR1 MGHRA, CDR2 YSYEKL. CDR3 size: 18 residues. The V segment lost 0 bases and the J segment 0 bases; nucleotides outside the gene matches: 5. CDR3 sequence reads: CASSQDRDRAANTGELFF. The CDR3 DNA reads as TGCGCCAGCAGCCAAGACCGGGACAGGGCTGCGAACACCGGGGAGCTGTTTTTT.

This sequence joins TRBV29-1 and TRBJ2-7, with D unresolved. CDR3 length: 13 amino acids. V gave up 5 bases and J gave up 4 bases, with 15 bases separating them. Germline CDR1 is SQVTM and CDR2 is ANQGSEA. The CDR3 here is CSVRVRPEYEQYF. The CDR3 DNA reads TGCAGCGTTAGGGTCAGGCCAGAGTACGAGCAGTACTTC.

This clone has a handful of counts. J is TRBJ2-5 and V is TRBV9; no clear D. The CDR3 consists of 15 residues. V lost 4 bases and J 2 bases, leaving 15 bases between the germline ends. The V gene's germline CDR1 is SGDLS and CDR2 YYNGEE. CDR3 in amino acids: CASSSSSLIQETQYF. CDR3 nucleotide sequence: TGTGCCAGCAGCTCCTCCTCCCTTATACAAGAGACCCAGTACTTC.

The chain has TRBV6-1 and TRBJ2-5; D is undetermined. CDR1 is MNHNS and CDR2 is SASEGT in the germline V gene. V lost 1 base to trimming and J lost 5 bases, with 11 bases between them. This CDR3 has 14 residues. The CDR3 sequence is CASSEGLVVETQYF. In DNA, the CDR3 is TGTGCCAGCAGTGAAGGGCTAGTAGTTGAGACCCAGTACTTC.

The rearrangement joins TRBV6-6 to TRBJ1-2; TRBD1 might be the D (6 bases). This CDR3 spans 15 amino acids. V shed 0 bases and J shed 6 bases, with 14 bases lying between them. The germline V gene has CDR1 MNHNY and CDR2 SVGAGI (reference sequence). CDR3 loop: CASSYSGSAGDGYTF. For the CDR3, the DNA is TGTGCCAGCAGTTACTCGGGGAGTGCAGGGGATGGCTACACCTTC.